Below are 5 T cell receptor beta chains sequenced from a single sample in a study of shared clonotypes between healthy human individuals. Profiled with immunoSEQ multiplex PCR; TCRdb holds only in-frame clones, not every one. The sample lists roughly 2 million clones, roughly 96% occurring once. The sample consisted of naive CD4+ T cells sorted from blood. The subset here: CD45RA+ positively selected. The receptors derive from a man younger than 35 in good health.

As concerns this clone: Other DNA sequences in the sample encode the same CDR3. The CDR3 loop reads CASSSSGQPQHF. CDR3 bases: TGTGCCAGCAGTTCTTCCGGTCAGCCCCAGCATTTT. This chain links TRBV28 with TRBJ1-5, with D uncertain. The CDR3 has 12 residues. Germline V gives CDR1 MDHEN, CDR2 SYDVKM. V dropped 4 bases and J dropped 6 bases, with 7 bases sitting between them.

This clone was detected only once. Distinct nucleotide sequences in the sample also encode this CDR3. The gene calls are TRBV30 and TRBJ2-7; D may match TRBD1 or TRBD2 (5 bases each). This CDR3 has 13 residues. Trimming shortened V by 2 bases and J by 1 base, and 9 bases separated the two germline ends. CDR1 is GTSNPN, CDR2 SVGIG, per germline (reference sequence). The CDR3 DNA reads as TGTGCCTGGAGTTCTGGGGGATCCTACGAGCAGTACTTC. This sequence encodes CAWSSGGSYEQYF.

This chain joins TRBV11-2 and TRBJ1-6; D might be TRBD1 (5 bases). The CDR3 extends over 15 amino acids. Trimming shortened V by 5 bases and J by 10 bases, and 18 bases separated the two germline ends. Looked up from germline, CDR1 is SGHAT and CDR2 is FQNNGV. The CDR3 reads CASSATDNQGSPLHF. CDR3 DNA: TGTGCCAGCAGCGCTACGGACAATCAGGGATCACCCCTCCACTTT.

The CDR3 bases are TGTGCCAGCAGGGATGGACTAACCACAGATACGCAGTATTTT. Translation gives CASRDGLTTDTQYF. The V call is TRBV5-4, the J call TRBJ2-3; TRBD2 is a possible D gene (6 bases). The CDR3 has 14 residues. From germline, CDR1 is SGHNT and CDR2 YYREEE (reference sequence). Trimming pared 5 bases from V and 2 bases from J, leaving 12 bases between.

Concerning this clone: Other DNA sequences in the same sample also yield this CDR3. The CDR3 DNA reads TGTGCCAGCAGCTTAAGAGGCAGGGGTGGTTACGAGCAGTACTTC. Encoded protein: CASSLRGRGGYEQYF. The rearrangement links TRBV11-2 to TRBJ2-7, with D maybe TRBD1 (6 bases). This CDR3 has 15 residues. Looked up from germline, CDR1 is SGHAT and CDR2 is FQNNGV. Trimming took 2 bases from V and 4 from J, leaving 15 bases between them.